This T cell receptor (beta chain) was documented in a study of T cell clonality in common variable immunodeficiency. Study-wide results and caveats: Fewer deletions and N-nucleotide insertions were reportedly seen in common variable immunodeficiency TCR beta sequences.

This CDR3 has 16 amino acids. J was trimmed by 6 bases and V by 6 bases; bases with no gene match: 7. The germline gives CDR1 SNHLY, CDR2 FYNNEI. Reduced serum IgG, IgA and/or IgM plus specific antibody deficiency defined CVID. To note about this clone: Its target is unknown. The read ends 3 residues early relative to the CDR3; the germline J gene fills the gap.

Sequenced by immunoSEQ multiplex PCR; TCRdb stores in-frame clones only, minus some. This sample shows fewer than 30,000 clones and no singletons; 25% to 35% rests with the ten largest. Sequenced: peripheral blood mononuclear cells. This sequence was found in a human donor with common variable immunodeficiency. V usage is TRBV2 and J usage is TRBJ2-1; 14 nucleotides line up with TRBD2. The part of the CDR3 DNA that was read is TGTGCCAGCAGCCAGGGGACTAGCGGGGGTCTCAATGAG. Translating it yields CASSQGTSGGLNE. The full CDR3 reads CASSQGTSGGLNEQFF.